This TCR beta chain originates from a study of control samples from healthy donors and cancer patients. Only in-frame clones appear in the TCRdb table, and some are missing; sequencing was by immunoSEQ multiplex PCR. The sample includes 350,000 to 450,000 clones, about 93% seen only once; the top ten take around 6.5%. This CDR3 spans 11 amino acids. Between the trimmed V and J ends, which lost 3 bases and 7 bases, there was a span of 4 bases. This chain uses TRBV12-3 or TRBV12-4 with TRBJ1-3; no definite D call. The sequence was obtained from a man aged 40-50 years with head and neck cancer. The material sequenced was PBMCs. CDR3 loop: CASSFFNTIYF. CDR3 DNA sequence: TGTGCCAGCAGTTTTTTTAACACCATATATTTT.